The entry below gives a single T cell receptor (beta chain) sequence along with its context. These data come from a study of cytomegalovirus exposure and HLA in healthy donors. 13 Jbeta primers and 60 Vbeta primers were used for the PCR. TCRdb's table, derived via immunoSEQ multiplex PCR, lists solely in-frame clones and lacks some. The sample has about 200,000 clones. The germline V gene has CDR1 WNHNN and CDR2 SYGVQD (reference sequence). The CDR3 has 14 amino acids. With V trimmed by 6 bases and J by 5 bases, 5 bases remained unmatched. The TCR was taken from a girl aged 2-10 years in good health and CMV-seropositive. The specimen was PBMCs. V usage is TRBV10-1 and J usage is TRBJ2-1; 9 nucleotides match TRBD2. The CDR3 DNA reads as TGCGCCAGCAGGGCGGGAGGGAAAAACAATGAGCAGTTCTTC. The encoded protein is CASRAGGKNNEQFF.